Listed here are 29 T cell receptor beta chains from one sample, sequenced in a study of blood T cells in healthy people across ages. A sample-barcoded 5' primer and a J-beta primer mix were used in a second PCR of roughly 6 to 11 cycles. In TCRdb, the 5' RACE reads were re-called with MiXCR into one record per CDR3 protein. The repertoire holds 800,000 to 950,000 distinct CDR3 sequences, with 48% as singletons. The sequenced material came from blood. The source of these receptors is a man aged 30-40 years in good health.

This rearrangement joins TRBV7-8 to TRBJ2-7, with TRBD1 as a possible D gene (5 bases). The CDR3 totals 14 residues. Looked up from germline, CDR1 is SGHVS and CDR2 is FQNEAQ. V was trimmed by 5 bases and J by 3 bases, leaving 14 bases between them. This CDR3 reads CASSPHRLDYEQYF. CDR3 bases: TGTGCCAGCAGCCCCCACAGGCTGGACTACGAGCAGTACTTC. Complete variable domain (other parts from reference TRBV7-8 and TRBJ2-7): GAGVSQSPRYKVAKRGQDVALRCDPISGHVSLFWYQQALGQGPEFLTYFQNEAQLDKSGLPSDRFFAERPEGSVSTLKIQRTQQEDSAVYLCASSPHRLDYEQYFGPGTRLTVT.

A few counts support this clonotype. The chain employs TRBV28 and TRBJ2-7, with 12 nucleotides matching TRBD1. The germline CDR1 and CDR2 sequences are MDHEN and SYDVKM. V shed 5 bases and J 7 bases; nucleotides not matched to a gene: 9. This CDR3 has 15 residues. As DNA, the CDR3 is TGTGCCAGCAGTGCGGCCGGGACAGGGGGCGGGGAGCAGTACTTC. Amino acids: CASSAAGTGGGEQYF.

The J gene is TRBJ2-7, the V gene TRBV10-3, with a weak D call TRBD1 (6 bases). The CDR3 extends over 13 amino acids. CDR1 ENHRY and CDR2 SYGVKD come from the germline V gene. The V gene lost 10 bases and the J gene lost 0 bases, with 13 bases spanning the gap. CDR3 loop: CATGLDSSYEQYF. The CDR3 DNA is TGTGCCACCGGCCTGGACAGCTCCTACGAGCAGTACTTC.

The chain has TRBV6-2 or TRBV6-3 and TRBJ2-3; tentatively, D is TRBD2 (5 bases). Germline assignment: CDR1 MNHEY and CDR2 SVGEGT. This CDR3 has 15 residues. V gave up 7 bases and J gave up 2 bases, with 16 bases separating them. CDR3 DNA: TGTGCCAGCACTACTAGGGCCGTAACCACAGATACGCAGTATTTT. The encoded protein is CASTTRAVTTDTQYF.

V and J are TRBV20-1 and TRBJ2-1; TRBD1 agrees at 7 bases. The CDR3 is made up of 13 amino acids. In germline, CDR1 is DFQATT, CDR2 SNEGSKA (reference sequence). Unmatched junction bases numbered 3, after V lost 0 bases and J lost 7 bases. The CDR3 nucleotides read TGCAGTGCTAGAGATCTACAGGGGAATGAGCAGTTCTTC. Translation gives CSARDLQGNEQFF.

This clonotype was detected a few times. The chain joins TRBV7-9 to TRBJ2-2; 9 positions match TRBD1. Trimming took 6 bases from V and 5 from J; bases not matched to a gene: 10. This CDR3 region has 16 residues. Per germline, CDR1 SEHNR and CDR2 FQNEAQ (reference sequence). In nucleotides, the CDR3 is TGTGCCAGCAGACCATCCGGGACAGGGCGAACCGGGGAGCTGTTTTTT. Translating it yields CASRPSGTGRTGELFF.

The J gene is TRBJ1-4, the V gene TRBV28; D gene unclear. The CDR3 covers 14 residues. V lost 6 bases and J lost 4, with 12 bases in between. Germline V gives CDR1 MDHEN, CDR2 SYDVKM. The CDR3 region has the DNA TGTGCCAGCAGAGGCGAGGGTAATAATGAAAAACTGTTTTTT. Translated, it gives CASRGEGNNEKLFF. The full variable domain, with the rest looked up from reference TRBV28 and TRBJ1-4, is DVKVTQSSRYLVKRTGEKVFLECVQDMDHENMFWYRQDPGLGLRLIYFSYDVKMKEKGDIPEGYSVSREKKERFSLILESASTNQTSMYLCASRGEGNNEKLFFGSGTQLSVL.

The chain's CDR3 is CASSQDPETGRKLFF. CDR3 nucleotide sequence: TGCGCCAGCAGCCAAGATCCGGAGACAGGGCGTAAACTGTTTTTT. The chain recombines TRBV4-1 with TRBJ1-4; 7 bases line up with TRBD1. CDR1 is MGHRA and CDR2 is YSYEKL in the germline V gene. This CDR3 is 15 amino acids long. V dropped 0 bases and J dropped 11; count of bases not matched to a gene: 9.

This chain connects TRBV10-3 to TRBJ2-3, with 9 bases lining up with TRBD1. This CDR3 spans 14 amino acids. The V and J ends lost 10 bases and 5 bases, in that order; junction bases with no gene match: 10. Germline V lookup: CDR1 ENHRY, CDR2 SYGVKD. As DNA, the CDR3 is TGTGCCACCAGCCGGGACAGGGAATTAGATACGCAGTATTTT. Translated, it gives CATSRDRELDTQYF.

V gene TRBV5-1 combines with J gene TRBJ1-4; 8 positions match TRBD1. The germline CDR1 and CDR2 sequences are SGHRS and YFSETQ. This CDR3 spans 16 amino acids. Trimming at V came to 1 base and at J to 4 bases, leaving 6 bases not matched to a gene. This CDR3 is CASSLTGTGLNEKLFF. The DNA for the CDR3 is TGCGCCAGCAGCTTGACAGGGACAGGCCTTAATGAAAAACTGTTTTTT.

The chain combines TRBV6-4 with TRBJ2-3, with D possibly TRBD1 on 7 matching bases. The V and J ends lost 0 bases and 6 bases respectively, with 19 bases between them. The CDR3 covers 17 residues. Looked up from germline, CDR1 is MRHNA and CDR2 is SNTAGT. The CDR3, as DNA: TGTGCCAGCAGTGACTCCCCGGAGGGGGCGAGTTGGGATACGCAGTATTTT. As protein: CASSDSPEGASWDTQYF.

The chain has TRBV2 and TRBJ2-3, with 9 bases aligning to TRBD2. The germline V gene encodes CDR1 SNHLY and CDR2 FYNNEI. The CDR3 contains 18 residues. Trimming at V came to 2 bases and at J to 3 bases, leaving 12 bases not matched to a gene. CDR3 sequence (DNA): TGTGCCAGCAGTGAATTCGCCCCGGGACTAGCCACGACAGATACGCAGTATTTT. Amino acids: CASSEFAPGLATTDTQYF.

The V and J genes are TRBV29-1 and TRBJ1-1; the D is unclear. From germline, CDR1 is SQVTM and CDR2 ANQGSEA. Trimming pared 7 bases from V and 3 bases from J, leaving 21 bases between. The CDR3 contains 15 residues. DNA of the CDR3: TGCAGCGCTGGGCCCCTCTGGGAGGAGGACACTGAAGCTTTCTTT. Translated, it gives CSAGPLWEEDTEAFF.

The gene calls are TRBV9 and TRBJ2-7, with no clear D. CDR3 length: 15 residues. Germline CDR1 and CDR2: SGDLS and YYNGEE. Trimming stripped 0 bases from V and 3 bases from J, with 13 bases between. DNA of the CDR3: TGTGCCAGCAGCGTAGCTTGGCCGCTAAACTACGAGCAGTACTTC. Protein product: CASSVAWPLNYEQYF.

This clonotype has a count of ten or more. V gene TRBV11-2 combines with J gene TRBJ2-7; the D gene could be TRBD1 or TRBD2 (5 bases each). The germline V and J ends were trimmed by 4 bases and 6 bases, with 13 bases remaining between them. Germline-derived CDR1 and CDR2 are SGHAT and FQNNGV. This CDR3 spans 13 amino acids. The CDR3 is CASSSDVGGEQYF. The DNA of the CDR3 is TGTGCCAGCAGCTCTGACGTTGGGGGCGAGCAGTACTTC.

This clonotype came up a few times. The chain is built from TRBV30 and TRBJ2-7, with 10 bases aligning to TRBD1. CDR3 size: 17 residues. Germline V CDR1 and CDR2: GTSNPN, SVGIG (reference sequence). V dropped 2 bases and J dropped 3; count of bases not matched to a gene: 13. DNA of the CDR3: TGTGCCTGGAGTTTAGAAGATCCGGGACAGGGGTACTACGAGCAGTACTTC. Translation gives CAWSLEDPGQGYYEQYF.

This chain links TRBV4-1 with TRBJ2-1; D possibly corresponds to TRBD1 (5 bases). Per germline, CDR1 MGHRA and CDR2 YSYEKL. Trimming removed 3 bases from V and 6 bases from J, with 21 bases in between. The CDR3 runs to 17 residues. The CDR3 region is CASSHPVAGKARNEQFF. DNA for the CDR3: TGCGCCAGCAGCCACCCCGTGGCAGGGAAAGCCCGCAATGAGCAGTTCTTC.

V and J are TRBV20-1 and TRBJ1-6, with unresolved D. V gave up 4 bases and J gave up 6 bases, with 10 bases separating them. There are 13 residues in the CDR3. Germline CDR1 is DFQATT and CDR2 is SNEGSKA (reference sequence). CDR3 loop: CSAKPGSNSPLHF. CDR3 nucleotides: TGCAGTGCTAAACCGGGGAGTAATTCACCCCTCCACTTT.

In DNA form, the CDR3 reads TGTGCCAGCAGTTCATCGGGACAGCCGACTACTGGGGCCTATGGCTACACCTTC. It specifies CASSSSGQPTTGAYGYTF. The J gene is TRBJ1-2, the V gene TRBV28, with 7 bases that match TRBD1. The V segment lost 4 bases and the J segment 4 bases; nucleotides outside the gene matches: 18. The CDR3 is 18 amino acids. Per germline, CDR1 MDHEN and CDR2 SYDVKM.

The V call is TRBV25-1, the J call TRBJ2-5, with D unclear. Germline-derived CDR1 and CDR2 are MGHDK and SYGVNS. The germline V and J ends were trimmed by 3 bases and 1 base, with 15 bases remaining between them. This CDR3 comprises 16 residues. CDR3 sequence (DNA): TGTGCCAGCAGTGAGACGGTGGGTTTGGGCCAAGAGACCCAGTACTTC. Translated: CASSETVGLGQETQYF.

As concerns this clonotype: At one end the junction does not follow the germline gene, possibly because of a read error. The CDR3 sequence: CANSYSGIDTDTQYF. The CDR3 DNA reads TGTGCCAACAGTTACAGTGGCATAGACACAGATACGCAGTATTTT. The genes are TRBV6-5 and TRBJ2-3; D gene uncertain. From germline, CDR1 is MNHEY and CDR2 SVGAGI. The CDR3 length is 15 residues.

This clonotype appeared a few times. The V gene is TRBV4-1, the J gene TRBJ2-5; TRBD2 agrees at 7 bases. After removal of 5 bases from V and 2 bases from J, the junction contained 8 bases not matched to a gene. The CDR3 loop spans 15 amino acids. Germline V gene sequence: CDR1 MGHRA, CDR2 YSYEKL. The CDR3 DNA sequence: TGCGCCAGCAGCTACAATCCGGGGGGACAAGAGACCCAGTACTTC. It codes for CASSYNPGGQETQYF.

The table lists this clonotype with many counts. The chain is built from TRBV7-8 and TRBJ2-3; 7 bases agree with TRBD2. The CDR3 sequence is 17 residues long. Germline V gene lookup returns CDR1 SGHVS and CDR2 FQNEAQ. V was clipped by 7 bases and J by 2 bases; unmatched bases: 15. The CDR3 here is CASTLGASGGLTDTQYF. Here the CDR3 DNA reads TGTGCCAGCACCCTTGGGGCTAGCGGAGGACTCACAGATACGCAGTATTTT.

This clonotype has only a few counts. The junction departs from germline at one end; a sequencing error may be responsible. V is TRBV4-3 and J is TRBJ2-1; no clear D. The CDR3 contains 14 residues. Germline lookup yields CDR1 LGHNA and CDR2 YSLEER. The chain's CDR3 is CASSQDLGYNEQFF. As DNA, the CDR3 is TGTGCCAGCAGCCAAGATCTCGGATACAATGAGCAGTTCTTC.

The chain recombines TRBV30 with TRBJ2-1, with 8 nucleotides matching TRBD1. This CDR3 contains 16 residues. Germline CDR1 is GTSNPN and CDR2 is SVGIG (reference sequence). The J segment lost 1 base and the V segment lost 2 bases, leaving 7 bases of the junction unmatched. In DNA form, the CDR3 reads TGTGCCTGGAGTCGTACCGGGACAGGTTCCTACAATGAGCAGTTCTTC. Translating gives CAWSRTGTGSYNEQFF.

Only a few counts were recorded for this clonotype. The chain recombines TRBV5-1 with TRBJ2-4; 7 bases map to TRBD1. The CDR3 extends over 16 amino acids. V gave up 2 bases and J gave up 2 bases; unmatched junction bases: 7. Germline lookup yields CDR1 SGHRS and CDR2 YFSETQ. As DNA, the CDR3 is TGCGCCAGCAGCTTTCTTACAGGGGCGTCCAAAAACATTCAGTACTTC. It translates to CASSFLTGASKNIQYF.

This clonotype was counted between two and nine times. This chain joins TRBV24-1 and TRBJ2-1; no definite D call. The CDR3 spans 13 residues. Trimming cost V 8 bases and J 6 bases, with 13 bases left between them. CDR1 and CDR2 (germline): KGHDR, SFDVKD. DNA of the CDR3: TGTGCCACCACCTCCCGGCAGAGCAATGAGCAGTTCTTC. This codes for CATTSRQSNEQFF.

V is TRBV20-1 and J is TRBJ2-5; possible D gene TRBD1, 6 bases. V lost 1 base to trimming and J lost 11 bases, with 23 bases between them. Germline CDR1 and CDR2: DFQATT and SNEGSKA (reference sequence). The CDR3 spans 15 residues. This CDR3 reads CSARVGTSSYNEQYF. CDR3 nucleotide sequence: TGCAGTGCTAGAGTGGGGACAAGTTCCTACAATGAGCAGTACTTC.

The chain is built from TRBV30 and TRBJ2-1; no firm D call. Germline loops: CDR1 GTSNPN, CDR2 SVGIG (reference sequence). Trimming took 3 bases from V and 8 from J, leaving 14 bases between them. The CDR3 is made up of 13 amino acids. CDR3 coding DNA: TGTGCCTGGAGCACAACGGACCGGCATGAGCAGTTCTTC. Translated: CAWSTTDRHEQFF.